The 6 T cell receptor beta chains below all came from one sample that was sequenced in a study of T cell responses to AZD1222 COVID-19 vaccine. Data came from immunoSEQ multiplex PCR; TCRdb stores just in-frame clones and leaves some out. This repertoire shows 90,000 to 150,000 clones, about 90% found once; its top ten account for about 5.3%. This specimen consisted of peripheral blood, obtained on day 0 of AZD1222 vaccination. The receptors come from an adult in good health.

In its sample, this clone was seen once. This chain uses TRBV9 with TRBJ1-5; D not certain. Trimming pared 2 bases from V and 0 bases from J, leaving 18 bases between. This CDR3 region has 18 residues. Per germline, CDR1 SGDLS and CDR2 YYNGEE. The CDR3 DNA follows: TGTGCCAGCAGCGTTGACGATCAACACCTTATTAGCAATCAGCCCCAGCATTTT. Protein product: CASSVDDQHLISNQPQHF.

This chain uses TRBV6-4 with TRBJ2-1, with 13 bases fitting TRBD2. The CDR3 extends over 15 amino acids. Germline CDR1 reads MRHNA; CDR2 reads SNTAGT. V lost 3 bases to trimming and J lost 5 bases; unmatched junction nucleotides: 1. CDR3 residues: CASSELAGGHNEQFF. The CDR3 coding sequence is TGTGCCAGCAGTGAACTAGCGGGAGGGCACAATGAGCAGTTCTTC.

CDR3 protein: CASSTGGPGEQYF. The CDR3 nucleotides read TGTGCCAGTAGTACGGGTGGGCCCGGCGAGCAGTACTTC. This sequence joins TRBV19 and TRBJ2-7; no definite D call. Germline CDR1 is LNHDA and CDR2 is SQIVND (reference sequence). The CDR3 sequence is 13 residues long. Deletions cut 4 bases from V and 6 bases from J, with 13 bases between.

This clone was seen only a few times. The gene calls are TRBV2 and TRBJ1-1, with D possibly TRBD1 on 5 matching bases. Trimming left V 4 bases short and J 1 base short, with 10 bases between. The CDR3 is 14 residues long. The germline gives CDR1 SNHLY, CDR2 FYNNEI. The CDR3 sequence is CASSGGRTNTEAFF. For the CDR3, the DNA is TGTGCCAGCAGTGGGGGCAGGACGAACACTGAAGCTTTCTTT.

This clone was observed a single time. The V gene is TRBV28, the J gene TRBJ2-1; 9 bases fit TRBD2. Germline CDR1 and CDR2: MDHEN and SYDVKM. V shed 3 bases, J shed 0 bases, and the junction held 3 bases outside the gene matches. CDR3 length: 16 amino acids. This CDR3 reads CASSLAGGGSYNEQFF. CDR3 in DNA: TGTGCCAGCAGTTTGGCGGGAGGGGGCTCCTACAATGAGCAGTTCTTC.

The rearrangement links TRBV19 to TRBJ1-5; no reliable D call. Per the germline V gene, CDR1 is LNHDA and CDR2 is SQIVND (reference sequence). V was trimmed by 4 bases and J by 4 bases, leaving 5 bases between them. The CDR3 extends over 12 amino acids. In DNA form, the CDR3 reads TGTGCCAGTAGTACACTAAATCAGCCCCAGCATTTT. It yields the protein CASSTLNQPQHF.